Following are 32 T cell receptor beta chains from one sample sequenced in a study of blood T cell repertoires in COVID-19. The data were produced by immunoSEQ multiplex PCR, yet TCRdb's version contains in-frame clones alone and is incomplete. The repertoire has roughly 200,000 clones, roughly 89% of them found once; the top ten carry 10%. The specimen was PBMCs or T cells enriched from blood (not recorded which). The origin of the receptors is a man aged 18 to 30 with acute COVID-19.

This sequence joins TRBV5-6 and TRBJ1-2, with a tentative D call TRBD1 (5 bases). CDR1 is SGHDT and CDR2 is YYEEEE in the germline V gene. With 1 base removed from V and 4 bases from J, the gap between germline ends came to 17 bases. The length of the CDR3 is 16 residues. CDR3 amino acids: CASSLKRGGVVYGYTF. The CDR3 nucleotides read TGTGCCAGCAGCTTGAAGCGCGGGGGTGTGGTCTATGGCTACACCTTC.

The chain links TRBV4-1 to TRBJ1-4; the D is unclear. V dropped 4 bases and J dropped 10 bases, with 25 bases sitting between them. Per germline, CDR1 MGHRA and CDR2 YSYEKL. This CDR3 region has 17 residues. CDR3 sequence (DNA): TGCGCCAGCAGCCCCGGAAGTACCGGCAGAGCGGGTGGAAAACTGTTTTTT. Residues: CASSPGSTGRAGGKLFF.

The chain employs TRBV10-3 and TRBJ2-7; 10 nucleotides line up with TRBD2. Germline-derived CDR1 and CDR2 are ENHRY and SYGVKD. The CDR3 has 15 residues. Trimming at V came to 3 bases and at J to 2 bases, leaving 4 bases not matched to a gene. Here the CDR3 DNA reads TGTGCCATCAGTGAAGAACTAGCGGGAACCTACGAGCAGTACTTC. The encoded protein is CAISEELAGTYEQYF.

This clone was detected once. The rearrangement uses TRBV5-1 and TRBJ2-5, with TRBD1 as a possible D gene (6 bases). Trimming shortened V by 3 bases and J by 5 bases, and 17 bases separated the two germline ends. The length of the CDR3 is 15 residues. CDR1 SGHRS and CDR2 YFSETQ come from the germline V gene. The CDR3 region has the DNA TGCGCCAGCAGCTCCGGCACAGGGTACGACGAGACCCAGTACTTC. Protein sequence: CASSSGTGYDETQYF.

This chain uses TRBV28 with TRBJ2-1; weak D call: TRBD2 (5 bases). Trimming left V 11 bases short and J 5 bases short, with 10 bases between. The CDR3 covers 11 residues. Germline assignment: CDR1 MDHEN and CDR2 SYDVKM. The CDR3 reads CAGKRDNEQFF. The CDR3 DNA follows: TGTGCCGGGAAGAGGGACAATGAGCAGTTCTTC.

This chain uses TRBV18 with TRBJ1-6; possibly TRBD1 for D (6 bases). Per germline, CDR1 KGHSH and CDR2 LQKENI. V lost 6 bases and J 10 bases, leaving 13 bases between the germline ends. This CDR3 is built from 13 residues. This CDR3 is CASSRQESSPLHF. CDR3 nucleotide sequence: TGTGCCAGCTCCCGACAGGAATCGTCACCCCTCCACTTT.

V is TRBV29-1 and J is TRBJ2-3, with a weak D call TRBD2 (6 bases). Germline lookup yields CDR1 SQVTM and CDR2 ANQGSEA. Trimming cost V 8 bases and J 7 bases, with 22 bases left between them. The CDR3 is 14 residues long. The chain's CDR3 is CSLSGGTGENTQYF. In DNA, the CDR3 is TGCAGCCTTTCCGGAGGGACTGGCGAAAATACGCAGTATTTT.

This chain links TRBV28 with TRBJ1-5, with TRBD1 identical over 9 bases. This CDR3 has 16 amino acids. Trimming at V came to 8 bases and at J to 6 bases, leaving 14 bases not matched to a gene. The germline V gene encodes CDR1 MDHEN and CDR2 SYDVKM. CDR3 region: CASHDEGQGQSQPQHF. DNA of the CDR3: TGTGCCAGCCACGACGAGGGACAGGGACAGTCTCAGCCCCAGCATTTT.

CDR3 sequence reads: CASSFRGGGDEKLFF. The CDR3 nucleotides read TGTGCCAGCAGTTTCAGAGGGGGGGGCGATGAAAAACTGTTTTTT. The chain employs TRBV28 and TRBJ1-4, with a tentative D call TRBD1 (6 bases). Trimming shortened V by 3 bases and J by 6 bases, and 14 bases separated the two germline ends. Per the germline V gene, CDR1 is MDHEN and CDR2 is SYDVKM. The CDR3 consists of 15 residues. Full variable domain (remainder filled in from reference TRBV28 and TRBJ1-4): DVKVTQSSRYLVKRTGEKVFLECVQDMDHENMFWYRQDPGLGLRLIYFSYDVKMKEKGDIPEGYSVSREKKERFSLILESASTNQTSMYLCASSFRGGGDEKLFFGSGTQLSVL.

The chain combines TRBV19 with TRBJ2-2, with 9 bases aligning to TRBD1. Germline assignment: CDR1 LNHDA and CDR2 SQIVND (reference sequence). The CDR3 contains 14 residues. With 6 bases clipped from V and 6 bases from J, the junction kept 5 bases outside the gene matches. CDR3 bases: TGTGCCAGTAGACCGGGACAGGGATCCGGGGAGCTGTTTTTT. Translated, it gives CASRPGQGSGELFF.

The gene calls are TRBV11-2 and TRBJ2-7; tentatively, D is TRBD1 (6 bases). This CDR3 has 15 residues. Germline V gene data show CDR1 as SGHAT and CDR2 as FQNNGV. The V end lost 1 base, the J end lost 0 bases, and 10 bases lay between the germline ends. The CDR3 nucleotides read TGTGCCAGCAGCTTAGGCGACAGGAGCTCCTACGAGCAGTACTTC. Translating gives CASSLGDRSSYEQYF.

The rearrangement uses TRBV7-2 and TRBJ1-1, with D possibly matching TRBD1 (5 bases). Deletions cut 5 bases from V and 1 base from J, with 8 bases between. This CDR3 spans 13 amino acids. Germline values: CDR1 SGHTA, CDR2 FQGNSA. The CDR3 loop reads CASSEQGNTEAFF. The CDR3 DNA follows: TGTGCCAGCAGCGAGCAGGGGAACACTGAAGCTTTCTTT.

The chain links TRBV11-3 to TRBJ2-2; D uncertain. Germline loops: CDR1 SGHNT, CDR2 YENEEA. V gave up 2 bases and J gave up 1 base, with 11 bases separating them. The CDR3 is 16 residues long. CDR3 amino acids: CASSLSEQKNTGELFF. The CDR3 DNA sequence: TGTGCCAGCAGCTTAAGTGAACAGAAGAACACCGGGGAGCTGTTTTTT.

The rearrangement links TRBV5-1 to TRBJ2-3; D may be TRBD1 (6 bases). The germline V gene has CDR1 SGHRS and CDR2 YFSETQ. The V gene lost 4 bases and the J gene lost 1 base, with 10 bases spanning the gap. This CDR3 is 14 amino acids long. The DNA for the CDR3 is TGCGCCAGCAGCCCCCCAGGGGGCACAGATACGCAGTATTTT. As protein: CASSPPGGTDTQYF.

V is TRBV20-1 and J is TRBJ2-5, with 10 bases fitting TRBD2. Germline V gives CDR1 DFQATT, CDR2 SNEGSKA (reference sequence). The CDR3 consists of 15 residues. V lost 3 bases to trimming and J lost 4 bases; unmatched junction nucleotides: 8. In DNA form, the CDR3 reads TGCAGTGCTAGTCAACTAGCGGGATTTGGAGAGACCCAGTACTTC. Its translation is CSASQLAGFGETQYF.

The J gene is TRBJ2-5, the V gene TRBV9; maybe TRBD1 (6 bases). Trimming pared 0 bases from V and 7 bases from J, leaving 31 bases between. This CDR3 spans 20 amino acids. Germline loops: CDR1 SGDLS, CDR2 YYNGEE. The CDR3 reads CASSVDPLPGTSVGETTQYF. DNA for the CDR3: TGTGCCAGCAGCGTAGACCCTCTGCCCGGGACAAGTGTCGGAGAGACGACCCAGTACTTC.

The V and J genes are TRBV28 and TRBJ1-2; D is possibly TRBD1 (6 bases). The V and J ends lost 7 bases and 0 bases respectively, with 24 bases between them. CDR1 and CDR2 from the germline V gene are MDHEN and SYDVKM. This CDR3 spans 18 amino acids. CDR3 DNA sequence: TGTGCCAGCACTCTACAGGGCTACTTGGGGGATTCTAACTATGGCTACACCTTC. Translated: CASTLQGYLGDSNYGYTF.

The genes are TRBV28 and TRBJ1-4; tentatively, D is TRBD1 (5 bases). Looked up from germline, CDR1 is MDHEN and CDR2 is SYDVKM. The length of the CDR3 is 15 residues. Trimming took off 6 bases at V and 6 bases at J, with 17 bases between the two ends. CDR3 DNA sequence: TGTGCCAGCAGCTACCGAATCCTAGGGGATGAAAAACTGTTTTTT. This encodes CASSYRILGDEKLFF.

The chain joins TRBV11-2 to TRBJ2-4; TRBD1 aligns across 7 bases. V lost 6 bases and J lost 3; bases outside the gene matches: 8. Germline CDR1 SGHAT, CDR2 FQNNGV. The CDR3 spans 15 residues. The CDR3 here is CASRRVTGVKNIQYF. The CDR3 region has the DNA TGTGCCAGCAGACGCGTTACAGGGGTCAAAAACATTCAGTACTTC.

This chain connects TRBV10-1 to TRBJ2-7, with 9 positions matching TRBD1. Germline V CDR1 and CDR2: WNHNN, SYGVQD (reference sequence). The CDR3 is 14 residues long. After removal of 8 bases from V and 1 base from J, the junction contained 6 bases not matched to a gene. In nucleotides, the CDR3 is TGCGCCAGCTCCCGAGGGACAGGGTCCTACGAGCAGTACTTC. This encodes CASSRGTGSYEQYF.

The sample holds a few counts of this clone. J is TRBJ1-1 and V is TRBV4-1; possibly TRBD1 for D (5 bases). Per germline, CDR1 MGHRA and CDR2 YSYEKL. The V end lost 1 base, the J end lost 5 bases, and 17 bases lay between the germline ends. This CDR3 is built from 16 residues. The CDR3 sequence: CASSQAGREGETEAFF. The CDR3 region has the DNA TGCGCCAGCAGCCAAGCGGGCAGGGAGGGAGAAACTGAAGCTTTCTTT.

This clone was counted once. This chain connects TRBV6-5 to TRBJ2-6, with no clear D. Trimming stripped 4 bases from V and 0 bases from J, with 7 bases between. The V gene's germline CDR1 is MNHEY and CDR2 SVGAGI. This CDR3 spans 15 amino acids. CDR3 residues: CASSFHYSGANVLTF. CDR3 bases: TGTGCCAGCAGTTTCCACTACTCTGGGGCCAACGTCCTGACTTTC.

The rearrangement links TRBV19 to TRBJ1-5; D is unclear. From germline, CDR1 is LNHDA and CDR2 SQIVND (reference sequence). V lost 9 bases to trimming and J lost 10 bases, with 19 bases between them. The length of the CDR3 is 13 residues. The CDR3: CASSDRPRDPQHF. Written as DNA, the CDR3 is TGTGCCAGCTCGGACCGGCCTCGGGATCCCCAGCATTTT.

This clone was counted a few times. The J gene is TRBJ2-7, the V gene TRBV28; TRBD2 might be the D (7 bases). CDR3 size: 14 residues. CDR1 is MDHEN and CDR2 is SYDVKM in the germline V gene. As DNA, the CDR3 is TGTGCGTCAGGAGGGGGAGGGCCCCCCCGCGAGCAGTACTTC. It codes for CASGGGGPPREQYF.

The rearrangement joins TRBV4-3 to TRBJ2-1; D possibly corresponds to TRBD2 (7 bases). Trimming cost V 0 bases and J 8 bases, with 26 bases left between them. This CDR3 has 19 amino acids. Germline CDR1 and CDR2: LGHNA and YSLEER. CDR3: CASSQDATERRGYRDEQFF. The CDR3 DNA reads TGCGCCAGCAGCCAAGACGCGACTGAGCGGCGGGGGTACAGGGATGAGCAGTTCTTC.

The J gene is TRBJ2-1, the V gene TRBV6-2 or TRBV6-3; 8 bases are a match to TRBD2. The junction had 5 bases not matched to a gene; V was cut back by 6 bases and J by 4 bases. The length of the CDR3 is 14 residues. CDR1 and CDR2 from the germline V gene are MNHEY and SVGEGT. The CDR3 spells CASSVLADYNEQFF. The CDR3, as DNA: TGTGCCAGCAGCGTACTAGCGGATTACAATGAGCAGTTCTTC.

V usage is TRBV3-1 (or the pseudogene TRBV3-2) and J usage is TRBJ2-5, with D perhaps TRBD2 (6 bases). The DNA end is more similar to TRBJ2-7, so the J call may be wrong. Germline V gene data show CDR1 as LGHDT and CDR2 as YNNKEL (reference sequence). The CDR3 spans 15 residues. The CDR3 loop is CASSPLLSGTYEQYF. DNA for the CDR3: TGTGCCAGCAGCCCCCTTCTTAGCGGAACCTACGAGCAGTACTTC.

This sequence joins TRBV25-1 and TRBJ2-3, with TRBD1 matching over 8 bases. Germline CDR1 reads MGHDK; CDR2 reads SYGVNS. The junction had 4 bases not matched to a gene; V was cut back by 4 bases and J by 4 bases. The CDR3 runs 14 residues. Here the CDR3 reads CASSVSGGADTQYF. The CDR3 nucleotides read TGTGCCAGCAGTGTTTCAGGGGGCGCAGATACGCAGTATTTT.

The chain is built from TRBV4-3 and TRBJ2-3, with 7 bases fitting TRBD2. V trimming: 0 bases; J trimming: 0 bases; junction bases outside the gene matches: 0. Germline lookup yields CDR1 LGHNA and CDR2 YSLEER. The length of the CDR3 is 15 residues. CDR3 sequence reads: CASSQDSGSTDTQYF. CDR3 in DNA: TGCGCCAGCAGCCAAGATAGCGGGAGCACAGATACGCAGTATTTT.

V and J are TRBV28 and TRBJ1-2; D is unresolved. The V gene's germline CDR1 is MDHEN and CDR2 SYDVKM. The CDR3 is made up of 12 amino acids. V was clipped by 5 bases and J by 8 bases, with 12 bases between them. CDR3 in DNA: TGTGCCAGCAGTGCAAGAGGGAACGGCTACACCTTC. It translates to CASSARGNGYTF.

The sample holds one count of this clone. The chain employs TRBV10-3 and TRBJ1-5; possible D gene TRBD1, 5 bases. The length of the CDR3 is 14 residues. Germline-derived CDR1 and CDR2 are ENHRY and SYGVKD. V was clipped by 4 bases and J by 5 bases, with 12 bases between them. CDR3 coding DNA: TGTGCCATCAGTGCCAAGGGGTTGGATCAGCCCCAGCATTTT. Amino acid sequence: CAISAKGLDQPQHF.

The chain employs TRBV6-5 and TRBJ2-7; D not certain. The length of the CDR3 is 12 residues. Between the trimmed V and J ends, which lost 4 bases and 9 bases, there was a span of 13 bases. CDR1 and CDR2 (germline): MNHEY, SVGAGI. In nucleotides, the CDR3 is TGTGCCAGCAGTTCCGACCAGGCCCGGCAGTACTTC. Translated: CASSSDQARQYF.